One T cell receptor (beta chain) is described in this entry. The record originates from a study of blood T cell repertoires in COVID-19. As handled by the study authors: The authors estimated nucleated cell counts from reference gene primer amplification. Produced via immunoSEQ multiplex PCR; TCRdb's table is partial and in-frame only. V and J calls and clone size are as listed in that table; D and trimming were resolved from the DNA. The data show around 26,000 clones, approximately 81% seen once. The CDR3 contains 16 residues. Trimming pared 3 bases from V and 4 bases from J, leaving 16 bases between. CDR1 is LNHDA and CDR2 is SQIVND in the germline V gene (reference sequence).

The rearrangement joins TRBV19 to TRBJ1-5; a weak D match, TRBD1 (6 bases). The TCR sequence derives from a human donor in a cohort sampled during active COVID-19. Sequenced sample: peripheral blood. The CDR3 nucleotides are TGTGCCAGTAGTATGTTATCCACAGGGCTAAATCAGCCCCAGCATTTT. It specifies CASSMLSTGLNQPQHF.